These T cell receptor beta chains were read from a single sample in a study of OX40 agonist ivuxolimab in advanced cancers. Libraries were prepared by immunoSEQ multiplex PCR; TCRdb keeps only in-frame clonotypes and omits some of them. Among about 47,000 clones listed, around 80% were seen once. Here the sequenced sample was CD4+ or CD8+ T cells sorted from blood, taken in a trial of the OX40 agonist ivuxolimab. The receptors were gathered from an adult with an advanced solid tumor such as melanoma, head and neck, liver or kidney cancer. Both conserved end residues are part of each CDR3. The order of the fields is V gene, clone size, J gene, D gene, CDR3 protein, CDR3 DNA. D genes are given only for firm matches. For some rows the clone size is stated as once, few or many, or as a class when expanded; others skip it.

TRBV6-5,-,TRBJ2-2,-,CASRTVGNTGELFF,TGTGCCAGCAGGACCGTCGGGAACACCGGGGAGCTGTTTTTT
TRBV5-6,once,TRBJ2-3,TRBD2,CASSLVRLAGSDTQYF,TGTGCCAGCAGCTTGGTTAGGCTAGCGGGTTCAGATACGCAGTATTTT
TRBV7-2,medium-sized,TRBJ1-2,TRBD1,CASSSTGFNYGYTF,TGTGCCAGCAGCTCGACAGGGTTCAACTATGGCTACACCTTC
TRBV30,-,TRBJ2-2,-,CAWRGQLTGELFF,TGTGCCTGGAGAGGACAGCTAACCGGGGAGCTGTTTTTT
TRBV2,-,TRBJ2-5,TRBD1,CASTRQGARGETQYF,TGTGCCAGCACCCGACAGGGGGCAAGGGGAGAGACCCAGTACTTC
TRBV7-2,-,TRBJ1-4,-,CASSPVLGGEKLFF,TGTGCCAGCAGCCCCGTGTTAGGGGGTGAAAAACTGTTTTTT
TRBV7-7,-,TRBJ2-5,-,CATSLRLEETQYF,TGTGCTACCTCCCTCCGTCTGGAAGAGACCCAGTACTTC
TRBV20-1,-,TRBJ2-1,-,CSARLVNEQFF,TGCAGTGCTAGGCTGGTAAATGAGCAGTTCTTC
TRBV4-3,-,TRBJ1-1,TRBD1,CASSRSIQGETEAFF,TGCGCCAGCAGCCGATCAATACAGGGGGAAACTGAAGCTTTCTTT
TRBV27,-,TRBJ2-6,TRBD2,CASSGSGFYSGANVLTF,TGTGCCAGCAGTGGTAGCGGGTTCTACTCTGGGGCCAACGTCCTGACTTTC
TRBV28,-,TRBJ2-1,TRBD1,CASSSGQNNEQFF,TGTGCCAGCAGTTCGGGACAGAACAATGAGCAGTTCTTC
TRBV30,-,TRBJ1-6,-,CAWSAGIGSPLHF,TGTGCCTGGAGTGCTGGGATTGGCTCACCCCTCCACTTT
TRBV6-1,-,TRBJ1-1,TRBD1,CASSDRGTGEAFF,TGTGCCAGCAGTGACAGAGGGACAGGTGAAGCTTTCTTT
TRBV19,once,TRBJ2-4,-,CASTIAAGRNIQYF,TGTGCCAGTACCATCGCGGCAGGGAGAAACATTCAGTACTTC
TRBV6-5,-,TRBJ1-5,-,CASAGQQNQPQHF,TGTGCCAGCGCCGGACAGCAAAATCAGCCCCAGCATTTT
TRBV11-2,once,TRBJ1-2,TRBD1,CASSSSGQTYGYTF,TGTGCCAGCAGCTCATCGGGACAGACCTATGGCTACACCTTC
TRBV28,-,TRBJ2-7,-,CASSLGGGYAYEQYF,TGTGCCAGCAGTTTAGGAGGGGGGTACGCCTACGAGCAGTACTTC
TRBV9,-,TRBJ2-5,-,CASSVTVEETQYF,TGTGCCAGCAGCGTTACGGTTGAAGAGACCCAGTACTTC
TRBV28,-,TRBJ1-1,-,CASSLGNYPQAFF,TGTGCCAGCAGTTTAGGGAACTACCCCCAAGCTTTCTTT
TRBV7-3,few,TRBJ1-1,-,CASSLSGQKYTEAFF,TGTGCCAGCAGCTTATCCGGACAAAAGTACACTGAAGCTTTCTTT
TRBV6-1,-,TRBJ1-5,-,CASGAQGGNQPQHF,TGTGCCAGCGGGGCCCAGGGTGGCAATCAGCCCCAGCATTTT
TRBV9,-,TRBJ2-5,-,CASSVRGGAEETQYF,TGTGCCAGCAGCGTACGTGGCGGAGCGGAAGAGACCCAGTACTTC
TRBV5-1,-,TRBJ1-3,-,CASSLQTGSGNTIYF,TGCGCCAGCAGTCTACAGACCGGATCTGGAAACACCATATATTTT
TRBV7-2,few,TRBJ2-3,-,CASSLTRSTDTQYF,TGTGCCAGCAGCTTGACGAGAAGCACAGATACGCAGTATTTT
TRBV18,-,TRBJ2-3,-,CASSPTRGTDTQYF,TGTGCCAGCTCACCGACAAGAGGGACAGATACGCAGTATTTT
TRBV28,-,TRBJ2-2,TRBD1,CASRTGGTGELFF,TGTGCCTCTAGGACAGGGGGCACCGGGGAGCTGTTTTTT
TRBV28,-,TRBJ2-3,-,CASSLNRDGGTDTQYF,TGTGCCAGCAGCCTCAACCGGGACGGAGGCACAGATACGCAGTATTTT
TRBV5-1,-,TRBJ2-3,-,CASSLRSTDTQYF,TGCGCCAGCAGCTTACGGAGCACAGATACGCAGTATTTT
TRBV5-1,-,TRBJ2-1,TRBD2,CASSLAGGNEQFF,TGCGCCAGCAGCCTAGCGGGGGGCAATGAGCAGTTCTTC
TRBV15,-,TRBJ2-1,-,CATSRERHYNEQFF,TGTGCCACCAGCAGAGAGCGACATTACAATGAGCAGTTCTTC
TRBV9,-,TRBJ2-6,-,CASSVGGSGANVLTF,TGTGCCAGCAGCGTGGGGGGCTCTGGGGCCAACGTCCTGACTTTC
TRBV6-5,-,TRBJ2-7,-,CASSDPTGPHEQYF,TGTGCCAGCAGCGACCCAACCGGGCCCCACGAGCAGTACTTC
TRBV28,few,TRBJ1-5,-,CASSPSLGGQPQHF,TGTGCCAGCAGTCCATCCCTGGGGGGTCAGCCCCAGCATTTT
TRBV18,-,TRBJ1-4,TRBD1,CASSRTGPNEKLFF,TGTGCCAGCTCACGGACAGGGCCTAATGAAAAACTGTTTTTT
TRBV4-3,-,TRBJ2-7,-,CASSQVPRDPYEQYF,TGCGCCAGCAGCCAAGTCCCCAGGGACCCCTACGAGCAGTACTTC
TRBV21-1,once,TRBJ2-3,-,CASSAESGQGPDTQYF,TGTGCCAGCAGCGCAGAATCGGGACAGGGGCCAGATACGCAGTATTTT
TRBV11-2,few,TRBJ1-2,-,CASSLVTGNYGYTF,TGTGCCAGCAGCTTAGTGACAGGCAACTATGGCTACACCTTC
TRBV7-9,-,TRBJ2-1,-,CASSLDRGASRDEQFF,TGTGCCAGCAGCTTAGATCGAGGGGCTAGCAGAGATGAGCAGTTCTTC
TRBV7-6,-,TRBJ2-3,-,CASSSTDTQYF,TGTGCCAGCAGCTCCACAGATACGCAGTATTTT
TRBV5-1,-,TRBJ2-5,-,CASSDSYQETQYF,TGCGCCAGCAGCGATTCTTACCAAGAGACCCAGTACTTC
TRBV6-5,few,TRBJ1-5,TRBD1,CASAGTATHQPQHF,TGTGCCAGTGCAGGGACAGCTACACATCAGCCCCAGCATTTT
TRBV5-1,-,TRBJ2-3,TRBD2,CASSLDGTSGIDTQYF,TGCGCCAGCAGCTTGGACGGGACTAGCGGGATTGATACGCAGTATTTT
TRBV19,-,TRBJ1-1,-,CASSRLLLSEAFF,TGTGCCAGTAGCAGACTTCTTCTCTCTGAAGCTTTCTTT
TRBV6-5,-,TRBJ1-2,TRBD1,CASRHYRGTYGYTF,TGTGCCAGCAGACACTACAGGGGAACCTATGGCTACACCTTC
TRBV7-6,-,TRBJ2-7,-,CASSLRQDREQYF,TGTGCCAGCAGCCTGAGACAGGATCGCGAGCAGTACTTC
TRBV4-3,-,TRBJ2-7,-,CASSQDWQSYEQYF,TGCGCCAGCAGCCAAGATTGGCAGTCCTACGAGCAGTACTTC
TRBV9,-,TRBJ2-7,-,CASSVAEGRGEQYF,TGTGCCAGCAGCGTAGCGGAAGGAAGGGGCGAGCAGTACTTC
TRBV5-1,-,TRBJ1-6,-,CASSLEQNSPLHF,TGCGCCAGCAGCTTGGAGCAAAATTCACCCCTCCACTTT
TRBV5-1,-,TRBJ1-1,-,CASSFQAANTEAFF,TGCGCCAGCAGCTTTCAGGCCGCGAACACTGAAGCTTTCTTT
TRBV9,-,TRBJ2-2,TRBD2,CASSTTSGRAFGELFF,TGTGCCAGCAGCACGACTAGCGGGAGGGCCTTCGGGGAGCTGTTTTTT
TRBV7-2,-,TRBJ1-3,-,CASSFRAEDTIYF,TGTGCCAGCAGCTTCCGGGCAGAGGACACCATATATTTT
TRBV28,few,TRBJ1-1,-,CAVITRRGYNTEAFF,TGTGCTGTGATAACAAGACGGGGATATAACACTGAAGCTTTCTTT
TRBV7-2,-,TRBJ2-1,-,CASSLAPGNYNEQFF,TGTGCCAGCAGCTTAGCACCAGGTAACTACAATGAGCAGTTCTTC